A selection of T cell receptor beta chains follows, all from one sample in a study of T cell repertoires in cytomegalovirus infection. MiXCR, applied by TCRdb to the reads, yields one record per CDR3 protein. The sample consists of about 250,000 distinct CDR3 sequences, 10% to 15% of them appearing once. Sequenced sample: PBMCs. These receptors originate from a human donor in good health (CMV status not recorded). Some clones in this sample may be carry-over from other donors' samples. Both conserved end residues are part of each CDR3.

j_gene: TRBJ2-5
v_gene: TRBV29-1
CDR3aa: CSVGPTGLETQYF

j_gene: TRBJ2-2
v_gene: TRBV7-2
CDR3aa: CASSLVGQSGELFF

j_gene: TRBJ1-1
v_gene: TRBV2
CDR3aa: CASGQDRTMNTEAFF

j_gene: TRBJ2-7
v_gene: TRBV7-9
CDR3aa: CASSFRGIYEQYF

j_gene: TRBJ2-5
v_gene: TRBV20-1
CDR3aa: CSARAGPYKETQYF

j_gene: TRBJ2-2
v_gene: TRBV28
CDR3aa: CASSPRTSGSYTGELFF

j_gene: TRBJ2-3
v_gene: TRBV6-5
CDR3aa: CASSSGRLLAGGDTQYF

j_gene: TRBJ1-4
v_gene: TRBV5-1
CDR3aa: CASSEGLSNEKLFF

j_gene: TRBJ2-4
v_gene: TRBV11-2
CDR3aa: CASSLQRVAKNIQYF

j_gene: TRBJ1-2
v_gene: TRBV29-1
CDR3aa: CSVAPGTNFYGYTF

j_gene: TRBJ2-1
v_gene: TRBV7-2
CDR3aa: CASSLAGTEYNEQFF

j_gene: TRBJ2-1
v_gene: TRBV25-1
CDR3aa: CASTPDVAGYNEQFF

j_gene: TRBJ2-4
v_gene: TRBV28
CDR3aa: CASRGAGVKNIQYF

j_gene: TRBJ2-7
v_gene: TRBV9
CDR3aa: CASSTSFGEQYF

j_gene: TRBJ2-4
v_gene: TRBV14
CDR3aa: CASSQETPGLNLAKNIQYF

j_gene: TRBJ2-3
v_gene: TRBV10-3
CDR3aa: CAISESGGQGPDTQYF

j_gene: TRBJ2-1
v_gene: TRBV29-1
CDR3aa: CSVVLSGRPSSYNEQFF

j_gene: TRBJ2-5
v_gene: TRBV10-3
CDR3aa: CAISGGLAIQETQYF

j_gene: TRBJ2-7
v_gene: TRBV30
CDR3aa: CACRRTGPYEQYF

j_gene: TRBJ2-1
v_gene: TRBV29-1
CDR3aa: CSVELSYNEQFF

j_gene: TRBJ1-4
v_gene: TRBV29-1
CDR3aa: CSVYDEKLFF

j_gene: TRBJ2-4
v_gene: TRBV6-9
CDR3aa: CASSYSTGTQAKNIQYF

j_gene: TRBJ1-1
v_gene: TRBV6-2/TRBV6-3
CDR3aa: CASRETGNTEAFF

j_gene: TRBJ2-6
v_gene: TRBV6-1
CDR3aa: CASSYWGPISGANVLTF

j_gene: TRBJ2-5
v_gene: TRBV11-3
CDR3aa: CASSLVASGKETQYF

j_gene: TRBJ2-3
v_gene: TRBV7-2
CDR3aa: CASSSGNTDTQYF

j_gene: TRBJ2-1
v_gene: TRBV29-1
CDR3aa: CSVIVLGGSYNEQFF

j_gene: TRBJ1-5
v_gene: TRBV7-2
CDR3aa: CASSFAGSYQPQHF

j_gene: TRBJ2-7
v_gene: TRBV6-5
CDR3aa: CASSYFGTNSYEQYF

j_gene: TRBJ2-3
v_gene: TRBV6-2/TRBV6-3
CDR3aa: CASSYASTRGADTQYF

j_gene: TRBJ1-1
v_gene: TRBV10-3
CDR3aa: CAISEKGAGVGNTEAFF

j_gene: TRBJ1-2
v_gene: TRBV28
CDR3aa: CASSSRDAPGNYGYTF

j_gene: TRBJ1-6
v_gene: TRBV19
CDR3aa: CASSLDGINSPLHF

j_gene: TRBJ2-3
v_gene: TRBV20-1
CDR3aa: CSASPGSGTDTQYF

j_gene: TRBJ2-5
v_gene: TRBV6-2/TRBV6-3
CDR3aa: CASSETGTGKTQYF

j_gene: TRBJ1-5
v_gene: TRBV23-1
CDR3aa: CASSQLQGIQPQHF

j_gene: TRBJ1-2
v_gene: TRBV7-2
CDR3aa: CASSSQTGRGYGYTF

j_gene: TRBJ1-2
v_gene: TRBV28
CDR3aa: CASSGQDTFNYGYTF

j_gene: TRBJ2-3
v_gene: TRBV7-8
CDR3aa: CASSFGEKRSTDTQYF

j_gene: TRBJ1-1
v_gene: TRBV28
CDR3aa: CASSLRRQNTEAFF

j_gene: TRBJ2-3
v_gene: TRBV4-3
CDR3aa: CASSQDRGQGQDTQYF

j_gene: TRBJ2-4
v_gene: TRBV6-2/TRBV6-3
CDR3aa: CASSYSNQASGSTDIQYF

j_gene: TRBJ2-5
v_gene: TRBV6-5
CDR3aa: CASSYRTGSAQETQYF

j_gene: TRBJ1-2
v_gene: TRBV4-2
CDR3aa: CASSQDKGGRYGYTF

j_gene: TRBJ1-2
v_gene: TRBV2
CDR3aa: CASTPGAYGYTF

j_gene: TRBJ2-5
v_gene: TRBV7-8
CDR3aa: CASSLGGGPQRAQYF

j_gene: TRBJ1-2
v_gene: TRBV11-2
CDR3aa: CAIRKPFRRENYGYTF

j_gene: TRBJ1-2
v_gene: TRBV7-2
CDR3aa: CASSLGQFLYGYTF

j_gene: TRBJ2-7
v_gene: TRBV25-1
CDR3aa: CASSEPQGLGTRKQYF

j_gene: TRBJ1-1
v_gene: TRBV12-3/TRBV12-4
CDR3aa: CASSLGGKNTEAFF

j_gene: TRBJ2-5
v_gene: TRBV12-3/TRBV12-4
CDR3aa: CASSSSGGQETQYF

j_gene: TRBJ1-5
v_gene: TRBV27
CDR3aa: CASSPSQGWGSNQPQHF

j_gene: TRBJ2-3
v_gene: TRBV29-1
CDR3aa: CSVEEGGWDTQYF

j_gene: TRBJ1-6
v_gene: TRBV7-2
CDR3aa: CASSLVGPLHF

j_gene: TRBJ1-5
v_gene: TRBV12-3/TRBV12-4
CDR3aa: CASSPRQSPQPQHF

j_gene: TRBJ2-4
v_gene: TRBV2
CDR3aa: CASSDTAAGRTKNIQYF

j_gene: TRBJ1-4
v_gene: TRBV3-1
CDR3aa: CASSQDMEGRNEKLFF

j_gene: TRBJ1-1
v_gene: TRBV5-1
CDR3aa: CASSKTQVNTEAFF

j_gene: TRBJ1-1
v_gene: TRBV5-4
CDR3aa: CASGGATEAFF

j_gene: TRBJ1-6
v_gene: TRBV7-3
CDR3aa: CASSLKALGNSPLHF